The present T cell receptor beta chain was sequenced within a study of PD-L1 blockade in urothelial cancer. General study findings and limits: In blood at 3 weeks, tumor-associated clones expanded more among patients with durable benefit. A pretreatment blood TCR clonality that fell below the median predicted better progression-free and overall survival.

This clone was recorded once. Its cognate antigen is unknown. Germline lookup yields CDR1 SGHTA and CDR2 FQGNSA. The CDR3 length is 14 residues. The V end was cut by 2 bases, the J end by 8 bases, with 13 bases between. Locally advanced or metastatic urothelial carcinoma was diagnosed in the patients. Some clones are missing from TCRdb's copy, which holds only in-frame ones; the method was immunoSEQ multiplex PCR. The repertoire holds about 44,000 clones, with 82% as singletons. This TCR came from a man in his 70s with urothelial cancer. The chain recombines TRBV7-2 with TRBJ2-1; D is perhaps TRBD1 (6 bases). The sequenced sample was PBMCs, obtained around atezolizumab (anti-PD-L1) treatment. The CDR3 loop is CASSLRTRTDEQFF. The CDR3 DNA reads TGTGCCAGCAGCTTAAGAACTAGGACAGATGAGCAGTTCTTC.